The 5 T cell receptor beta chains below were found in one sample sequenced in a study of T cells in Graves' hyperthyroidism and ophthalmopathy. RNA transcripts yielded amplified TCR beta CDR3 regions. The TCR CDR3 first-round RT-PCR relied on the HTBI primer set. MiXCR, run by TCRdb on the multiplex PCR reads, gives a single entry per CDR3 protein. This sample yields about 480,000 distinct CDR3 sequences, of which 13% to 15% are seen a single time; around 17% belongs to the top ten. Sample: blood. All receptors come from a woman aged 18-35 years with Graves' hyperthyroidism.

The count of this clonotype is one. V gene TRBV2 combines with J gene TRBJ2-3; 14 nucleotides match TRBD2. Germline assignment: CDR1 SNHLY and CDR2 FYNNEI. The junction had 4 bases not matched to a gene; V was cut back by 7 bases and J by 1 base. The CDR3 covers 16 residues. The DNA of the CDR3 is TGTGCCAGCACGAGACTAGCGGGAGGGGGCACAGATACGCAGTATTTT. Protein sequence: CASTRLAGGGTDTQYF.

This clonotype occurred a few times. The CDR3 region has the DNA TGTGCCAGCATCGACCAGACAGATACGCAGTATTTT. It yields the protein CASIDQTDTQYF. V and J are TRBV6-2 or TRBV6-3 and TRBJ2-3; no clear D gene. The germline V and J ends were trimmed by 7 bases and 3 bases, with 8 bases remaining between them. Germline-derived CDR1 and CDR2 are MNHEY and SVGEGT. The CDR3 contains 12 residues.

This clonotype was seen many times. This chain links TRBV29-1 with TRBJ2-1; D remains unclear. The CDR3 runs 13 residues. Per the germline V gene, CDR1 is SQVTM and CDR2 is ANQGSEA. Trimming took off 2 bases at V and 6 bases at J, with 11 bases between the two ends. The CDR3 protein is CSVESSVVNEQFF. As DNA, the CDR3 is TGCAGCGTTGAATCGAGCGTAGTCAATGAGCAGTTCTTC.

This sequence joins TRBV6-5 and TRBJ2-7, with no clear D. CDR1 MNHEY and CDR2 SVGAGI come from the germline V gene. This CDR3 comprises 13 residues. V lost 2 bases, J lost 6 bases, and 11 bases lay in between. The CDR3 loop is CASSYTLASEQYV. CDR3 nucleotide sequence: TGTGCCAGCAGTTACACCTTGGCGTCCGAGCAGTACGTC.

CDR3 sequence (DNA): TGTGCCAGTAGTCTAGCGGCTAGTCAGGCCTACGAGCAGTACTTC. As protein: CASSLAASQAYEQYF. The gene calls are TRBV19 and TRBJ2-7; 7 bases map to TRBD2. This CDR3 has 15 residues. CDR1 and CDR2 (germline): LNHDA, SQIVND (reference sequence). Losses at the gene ends were 5 bases for V and 2 bases for J; bases not matched to a gene: 9.